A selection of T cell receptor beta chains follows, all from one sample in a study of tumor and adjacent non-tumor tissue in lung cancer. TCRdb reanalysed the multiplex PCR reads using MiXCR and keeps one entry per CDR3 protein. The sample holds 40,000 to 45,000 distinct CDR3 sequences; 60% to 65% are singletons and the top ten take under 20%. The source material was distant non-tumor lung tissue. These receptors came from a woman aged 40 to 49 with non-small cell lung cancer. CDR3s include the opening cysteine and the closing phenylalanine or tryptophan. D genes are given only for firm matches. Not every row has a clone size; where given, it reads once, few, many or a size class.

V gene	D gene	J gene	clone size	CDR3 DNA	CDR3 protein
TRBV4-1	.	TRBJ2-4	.	TGCGCCAGCAGCCAGCATGGAGAGGGTCGAAACACTCAGTACTTC	CASSQHGEGRNTQYF
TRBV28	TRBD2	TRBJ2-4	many	TGTGCCAGCAGTTTGACTAGCGGGAGGGGGGCCAAAAACATTCAGTACTTC	CASSLTSGRGAKNIQYF
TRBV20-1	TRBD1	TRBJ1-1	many	TGCAGTGCTATGGACAGGGCGCACACTGAAGCTTTCTTT	CSAMDRAHTEAFF
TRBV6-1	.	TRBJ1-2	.	TGTGCCAGCAGTGCGGTTCACGACACCTTC	CASSAVHDTF
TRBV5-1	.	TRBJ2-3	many	TGCGCCAGCAATCTGGGGGACCAAAGATTCACAGATACGCAGTATTTT	CASNLGDQRFTDTQYF
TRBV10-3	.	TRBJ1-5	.	TGTACCATCAGTGATGGGCAATATCAGGCCCAGCATTTC	CTISDGQYQAQHF
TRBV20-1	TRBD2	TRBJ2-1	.	TGCAGTGCTTCCGCTAGCGGGGTCTCCTACAATGAGCAGTTCTTC	CSASASGVSYNEQFF
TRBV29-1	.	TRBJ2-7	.	TGCAGCCCGTTGGTACAGGACATTAGAGTGAGGTTC	CSPLVQDIRVRF
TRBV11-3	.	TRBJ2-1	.	TGTGCCAGCAGCCGACCTAGGAGCTCCTACAATGAGCAGTTCTTC	CASSRPRSSYNEQFF
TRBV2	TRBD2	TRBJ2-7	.	TGTGCCAATCATCGGGCGGGAGCTTACGAGCAGTACTTC	CANHRAGAYEQYF
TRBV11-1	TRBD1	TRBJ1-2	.	TGTGCCAGCAGCCCCGACAGGGAACGAGGCTATGGCTACACCTTC	CASSPDRERGYGYTF
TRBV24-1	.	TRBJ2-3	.	TGTGCCACCAGTGATTGCACGACAGGTAAGCAGTATTTT	CATSDCTTGKQYF
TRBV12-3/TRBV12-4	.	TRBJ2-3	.	TGTGTCAGCAGTCCCGGCAGGACCTATAGCAGTCAGCCCCAGTATTTT	CVSSPGRTYSSQPQYF
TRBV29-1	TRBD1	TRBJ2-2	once	TGCAGCGTTGTGCAGGGGGAGAACACCGGGGAGCTGTTTTTT	CSVVQGENTGELFF
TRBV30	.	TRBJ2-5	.	TGTGCTTGGAACCCATATGAACTTCGTAGGGGGATCCAGTACTTC	CAWNPYELRRGIQYF
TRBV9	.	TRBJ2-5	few	TGTGCCAGCAGCGTAGGTTCGGGCCACCAAGAGACCCAGTACTTC	CASSVGSGHQETQYF
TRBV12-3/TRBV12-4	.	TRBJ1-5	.	TGTGCCAGCAGTCCCAAGAGGACCTATAGCAATCAGCCCCAGCATTTC	CASSPKRTYSNQPQHF
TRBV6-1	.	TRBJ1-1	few	TGTGCCAGCAGCCGCCGTGGTATTGAAGCTTTCTTT	CASSRRGIEAFF
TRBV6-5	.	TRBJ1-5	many	TGTGCCAGCAGTCGACCGGATCAGCCCCAGCATTTT	CASSRPDQPQHF
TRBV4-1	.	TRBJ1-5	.	TGCGCTAGCAGCCAAGAGGGAGGGCGCCGAGGCATGCCCCAGCATTTT	CASSQEGGRRGMPQHF
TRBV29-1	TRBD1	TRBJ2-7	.	TGCAGTATTTCATCCCGGGACAGGGGTACCGACGAGCAGTACTTC	CSISSRDRGTDEQYF
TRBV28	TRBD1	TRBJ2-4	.	TGTGCTAGCAGTTTATATCAGGGGGCATCCAAAAACATTCGGTACTTC	CASSLYQGASKNIRYF
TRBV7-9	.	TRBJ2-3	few	TGTGCCAGCAGCTTAAACTTAGCGACCCGCGGAGATACGCAGTATTTT	CASSLNLATRGDTQYF
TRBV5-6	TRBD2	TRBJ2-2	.	TGTGCCAGCAGATTCGGACTAGCGGGCACCGGGGAGCTGTTTTTT	CASRFGLAGTGELFF
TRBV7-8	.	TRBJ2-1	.	TGTGCCAGCGGCGACCAGGTACTAGCCACTCATGGCTTC	CASGDQVLATHGF
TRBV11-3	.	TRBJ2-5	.	TGTGCCAGCAGAGTGCGGACCCACTACTTC	CASRVRTHYF
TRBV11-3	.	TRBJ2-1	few	TGTGCCAGCGACTTATCTCTTACTATCCAGTTCTTC	CASDLSLTIQFF
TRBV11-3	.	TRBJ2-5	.	TGTGTCAGCAGCTTATGGGTTCGGGACTCAGAGACCCAGTACTTC	CVSSLWVRDSETQYF
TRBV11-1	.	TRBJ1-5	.	TGTGCCAGCAGCAATAACAACAGGGAGCCCCAGCATTTT	CASSNNNREPQHF
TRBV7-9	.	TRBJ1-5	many	TGTGCCAGCAGCTTTACAGATAGCAATCAGCCCCAGCATTTT	CASSFTDSNQPQHF
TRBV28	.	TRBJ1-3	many	TGTGCCAGCAGTTCTGGCAGTTCTAAAGGAAACACCATATATTTT	CASSSGSSKGNTIYF
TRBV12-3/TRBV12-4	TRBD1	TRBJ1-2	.	TGTGCCAGCGGTGGGCTTGGCAGGGGGGGAGGCTACACCTTC	CASGGLGRGGGYTF
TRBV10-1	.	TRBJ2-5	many	TGCGCCAGCAGTGAGTCTGGATGGGCAGAGACCCAGTACTTC	CASSESGWAETQYF
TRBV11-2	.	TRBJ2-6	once	TGTGCCAATAGCTGGTCAGACTTCTCTGGGGCCAACGTCCTGACTTTC	CANSWSDFSGANVLTF
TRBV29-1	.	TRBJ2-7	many	TGCAGCGTTGTATCGGAGGGAAGCTACGAGCAGTACTTC	CSVVSEGSYEQYF
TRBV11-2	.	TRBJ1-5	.	TGTGTCAGCAACTCTAACTCGATGACCCAGCATTTT	CVSNSNSMTQHF
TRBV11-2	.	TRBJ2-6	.	TGTGCTAGCTACTGGTCAGACCTCTCTGGGGCCAACGTCCTGACTTTC	CASYWSDLSGANVLTF
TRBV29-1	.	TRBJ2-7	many	TGCAGCGCCGGGAGCCCCTACGAGCAGTACTTC	CSAGSPYEQYF
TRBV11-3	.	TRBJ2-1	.	TGTGCCAGCAGCTTAGGGGCCAGGGGGGATTACGAGCAGTTCTTC	CASSLGARGDYEQFF
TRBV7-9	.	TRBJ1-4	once	TGTGCCAGCAGCGCCGGAAAGGGCGTTCGGTATGAAAATATGTTTTTT	CASSAGKGVRYENMFF
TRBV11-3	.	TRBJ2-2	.	TGTGCCAGCAGCTTAGGGGCAGGGACGAACACCGGGGAGCTGTTTTTT	CASSLGAGTNTGELFF
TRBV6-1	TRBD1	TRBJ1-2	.	TGTACCTGCATGGGGACAGGGAGGAATGGCTACACCTTC	CTCMGTGRNGYTF
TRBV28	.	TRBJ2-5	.	TGTGCCAGCAGCTGGGGCAGGGACAACACACTCCAAGAGACCCAGTGCTTC	CASSWGRDNTLQETQCF
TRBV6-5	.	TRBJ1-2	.	TGTGCCAACAGTTACTCGAGGGAGGGTGATGGGTACACCTTC	CANSYSREGDGYTF
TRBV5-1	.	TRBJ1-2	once	TGCGTCAGCAGCCCCCTCGAGGTTGCCTATAGCTACACCTTC	CVSSPLEVAYSYTF
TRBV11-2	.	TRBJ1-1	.	TGTGCCAGCGGCTTATCCCCTAACACTGAAGCTTTCTTT	CASGLSPNTEAFF